Each of the 27 T cell receptor beta chains below was sequenced from the same sample in a study of chronic HIV infection and antiretroviral therapy. Using its own MiXCR run on the 5' RACE reads, TCRdb lists one record per CDR3 protein. The data contain about 31,000 distinct CDR3 sequences, around 8.6% of them singletons. What was sequenced was peripheral blood. The receptor source for this set is an adult who had HIV and had not received antiretroviral therapy, or was an uninfected healthy control (not recorded which).

This clonotype was detected ten times or more. The genes are TRBV29-1 and TRBJ2-5, with TRBD2 matching over 9 bases. With 6 bases clipped from V and 9 bases from J, the junction kept 8 bases outside the gene matches. Germline CDR1 and CDR2: SQVTM and ANQGSEA. The CDR3 contains 12 residues. CDR3 sequence reads: CSVLAGAAAQYF. For the CDR3, the DNA is TGCAGCGTCTTAGCGGGGGCGGCGGCCCAGTACTTC.

The table lists this clonotype with a few counts. V usage is TRBV29-1 and J usage is TRBJ2-3, with D unclear. Germline V gene sequence: CDR1 SQVTM, CDR2 ANQGSEA. Trimming removed 6 bases at V and 2 bases at J, with 12 bases between. The CDR3 runs 13 residues. This CDR3 reads CSVKQTYTDTQYF. Written as DNA, the CDR3 is TGCAGCGTAAAACAGACTTACACAGATACGCAGTATTTT.

This clonotype showed up many times. The gene calls are TRBV20-1 and TRBJ1-5; D possibly corresponds to TRBD1 (5 bases). The CDR3 extends over 13 amino acids. Trimming cost V 6 bases and J 6 bases, with 15 bases left between them. CDR1 and CDR2 (germline): DFQATT, SNEGSKA (reference sequence). The CDR3 here is CSAEGSGVQPQHF. The CDR3 nucleotides are TGCAGTGCGGAGGGGTCGGGGGTTCAGCCCCAGCATTTT.

This clonotype has at least ten counts. This chain links TRBV27 with TRBJ1-6; TRBD1 aligns across 8 bases. The V gene end was trimmed by 3 bases and the J gene end by 6 bases; junction bases not matched to a gene: 7. Germline V lookup: CDR1 MNHEY, CDR2 SMNVEV (reference sequence). The length of the CDR3 is 16 residues. The CDR3 DNA reads TGTGCCAGCAGTTTCGGACAGGGACTCGGTAATTCACCCCTCCACTTT. This translates into CASSFGQGLGNSPLHF.

This clonotype was detected many times. V gene TRBV6-5 combines with J gene TRBJ1-3; D not resolved. Deletions cut 7 bases from V and 5 bases from J, with 6 bases between. This CDR3 comprises 11 residues. Germline V gives CDR1 MNHEY, CDR2 SVGAGI. The CDR3, as DNA: TGTGCCAGCACCCCCCGAAACACCATATATTTT. Translation gives CASTPRNTIYF.

Many counts were recorded for this clonotype. The rearrangement uses TRBV2 and TRBJ2-5; D is possibly TRBD1 (6 bases). CDR3 length: 15 residues. V lost 7 bases to trimming and J lost 2 bases, with 17 bases between them. Germline CDR1 is SNHLY and CDR2 is FYNNEI. The CDR3 region is CASIRETGQQETQYF. Written as DNA, the CDR3 is TGTGCCAGCATAAGAGAGACTGGACAGCAAGAGACCCAGTACTTC.

This clonotype was counted between two and nine times. V gene TRBV29-1 combines with J gene TRBJ2-7; D is perhaps TRBD2 (6 bases). CDR3 length equals 12 residues. Germline V gene data show CDR1 as SQVTM and CDR2 as ANQGSEA. With 3 bases removed from V and 3 bases from J, the gap between germline ends came to 9 bases. CDR3 nucleotides: TGCAGCGTTGACCGGGGGAACTACGAGCAGTACTTC. Translated: CSVDRGNYEQYF.

This clonotype appeared a few times. The gene calls are TRBV27 and TRBJ2-1; 10 bases agree with TRBD1. Germline lookup yields CDR1 MNHEY and CDR2 SMNVEV (reference sequence). Trimming cost V 2 bases and J 9 bases; bases outside gene matches: 4. The CDR3 is 14 amino acids. The CDR3 coding sequence is TGTGCCAGCAGTTTAACGACAGGGGGCACTGAGCAGTTCTTC. It translates to CASSLTTGGTEQFF.

This clonotype was found many times. The rearrangement joins TRBV9 to TRBJ2-1; 14 bases align to TRBD2. V trimming: 0 bases; J trimming: 10 bases; junction bases outside the gene matches: 3. The CDR3 spans 15 residues. CDR1 is SGDLS, CDR2 YYNGEE, per germline. CDR3 in DNA: TGTGCCAGCAGCGTAGTGACTAGCGGGGGGGCGGAGCAGTTCTTC. It is translated as CASSVVTSGGAEQFF.

This clonotype was observed at least ten times. This chain links TRBV6-2 or TRBV6-3 with TRBJ1-4, with D unclear. The germline gives CDR1 MNHEY, CDR2 SVGEGT. V lost 4 bases and J lost 8, with 8 bases in between. This CDR3 spans 12 amino acids. In DNA, the CDR3 is TGTGCCAGCAGTTGGGCGGGAGAAAAACTGTTTTTT. As protein: CASSWAGEKLFF.

The rearrangement links TRBV27 to TRBJ1-2; D not resolved. Trimming took 5 bases from V and 4 from J, leaving 11 bases between them. CDR1 is MNHEY and CDR2 is SMNVEV in the germline V gene (reference sequence). CDR3 size: 13 residues. The CDR3 spells CASSLKGAYGYTF. The DNA of the CDR3 is TGTGCCAGCAGTCTCAAAGGTGCCTATGGCTACACCTTC.

The V gene is TRBV10-3, the J gene TRBJ2-3, with D perhaps matching TRBD1 or TRBD2 (6 bases each). Germline CDR1 is ENHRY and CDR2 is SYGVKD. CDR3 length: 16 residues. V was pared by 0 bases and J by 6 bases, with 16 bases between. The CDR3 loop reads CAISESKGGVSDTQYF. As DNA, the CDR3 is TGTGCCATCAGTGAGTCGAAGGGGGGAGTTTCGGATACGCAGTATTTT.

V and J are TRBV29-1 and TRBJ1-1; 11 bases map to TRBD1. The CDR3 is made up of 14 amino acids. The V segment lost 1 base and the J segment 4 bases; nucleotides outside the gene matches: 2. In germline, CDR1 is SQVTM, CDR2 ANQGSEA. CDR3 sequence: CSVEAGTGGTEAFF. In DNA, the CDR3 is TGCAGCGTTGAAGCAGGGACAGGGGGCACTGAAGCTTTCTTT.

In its sample, this clonotype was seen many times. This rearrangement joins TRBV29-1 to TRBJ2-7, with 10 bases lining up with TRBD1. With 4 bases clipped from V and 3 bases from J, the junction kept 3 bases outside the gene matches. The V gene's germline CDR1 is SQVTM and CDR2 ANQGSEA. The CDR3 has 13 residues. CDR3 residues: CSVVRTGGYEQYF. In DNA, the CDR3 is TGCAGCGTTGTTAGGACAGGGGGCTACGAGCAGTACTTC.

This clonotype was counted a single time. The chain combines TRBV11-2 with TRBJ2-3, with 9 bases identical to TRBD1. Germline CDR1 SGHAT, CDR2 FQNNGV. The CDR3 is made up of 15 amino acids. V trimming: 0 bases; J trimming: 10 bases; junction bases outside the gene matches: 8. This CDR3 is CASSLDPWTGVSQYF. The DNA for the CDR3 is TGTGCCAGCAGCTTAGATCCATGGACAGGGGTTTCGCAGTATTTT.

This clonotype was counted a few times. The gene calls are TRBV28 and TRBJ2-3; D remains unclear. The CDR3 sequence is 15 residues long. Looked up from germline, CDR1 is MDHEN and CDR2 is SYDVKM. The V gene lost 5 bases and the J gene lost 2 bases, with 14 bases spanning the gap. The chain's CDR3 is CASSPPPGYTDTQYF. DNA for the CDR3: TGTGCCAGCAGTCCTCCCCCCGGGTACACAGATACGCAGTATTTT. Drawing the rest from reference TRBV28 and TRBJ2-3, the complete variable domain is DVKVTQSSRYLVKRTGEKVFLECVQDMDHENMFWYRQDPGLGLRLIYFSYDVKMKEKGDIPEGYSVSREKKERFSLILESASTNQTSMYLCASSPPPGYTDTQYFGPGTRLTVL.

This clonotype was observed many times. The chain couples TRBV2 to TRBJ2-5; D remains unclear. V was clipped by 3 bases and J by 5 bases, with 16 bases between them. Looked up from germline, CDR1 is SNHLY and CDR2 is FYNNEI. CDR3 size: 15 residues. The CDR3 nucleotides read TGTGCCAGCAGTGAGCCCCAGCAAATGTACGAGACCCAGTACTTC. It codes for CASSEPQQMYETQYF.

This clonotype has just a few counts. The V gene is TRBV27, the J gene TRBJ1-5; 7 bases align to TRBD1. V shed 1 base, J shed 5 bases, and the junction held 5 bases outside the gene matches. CDR1 and CDR2 from the germline V gene are MNHEY and SMNVEV (reference sequence). The CDR3 sequence is 15 residues long. The CDR3 nucleotides are TGTGCCAGCAGTTTATACAGGGGAGGAGATCAGCCCCAGCATTTT. As protein: CASSLYRGGDQPQHF.

This clonotype occurred many times. The chain couples TRBV4-1 to TRBJ2-3; no reliable D call. V lost 3 bases and J lost 9, with 10 bases in between. CDR3 length equals 12 residues. Germline V gene sequence: CDR1 MGHRA, CDR2 YSYEKL. The CDR3 protein is CASSQVRWTQYF. For the CDR3, the DNA is TGCGCCAGCAGCCAGGTCCGATGGACGCAGTATTTT.

This clonotype was detected many times. The chain recombines TRBV11-2 with TRBJ2-1, with 10 nucleotides matching TRBD1. Germline CDR1 reads SGHAT; CDR2 reads FQNNGV. The trim removed 7 bases at V and 5 bases at J, leaving 5 bases unmatched. This CDR3 comprises 14 residues. CDR3 DNA: TGTGCCAGCATCCGGGACAGGGGACACAATGAGCAGTTCTTC. It yields the protein CASIRDRGHNEQFF.

This clonotype was seen only a few times. This chain connects TRBV18 to TRBJ2-3; D is unclear. V lost 0 bases to trimming and J lost 4 bases, with 8 bases between them. The CDR3 extends over 14 amino acids. The V gene's germline CDR1 is KGHSH and CDR2 LQKENI. CDR3 sequence: CASSPPNGADTQYF. CDR3 nucleotides: TGTGCCAGCTCACCACCTAATGGGGCAGATACGCAGTATTTT.

The chain carries TRBV7-2 and TRBJ2-5, with unresolved D. Germline-derived CDR1 and CDR2 are SGHTA and FQGNSA. V gave up 0 bases and J gave up 3 bases, with 5 bases separating them. CDR3 length: 13 residues. The CDR3 DNA reads TGTGCCAGCAGCTTAGCGCTTGAAGAGACCCAGTACTTC. It encodes CASSLALEETQYF.

This clonotype was counted ten times or more. This chain connects TRBV20-1 to TRBJ2-1; D uncertain. V lost 0 bases and J lost 0, with 9 bases in between. The CDR3 is made up of 15 amino acids. Germline V gene data show CDR1 as DFQATT and CDR2 as SNEGSKA (reference sequence). The CDR3 DNA is TGCAGTGCTAGAGATGTCAGAAGCTCCTACAATGAGCAGTTCTTC. This sequence encodes CSARDVRSSYNEQFF.

This clonotype showed up many times. The DNA of the CDR3 is TGTGCCATCAGTGAGTCTTCGCGGGGGGGCCGTAATGAGCAGTTCTTC. Residues: CAISESSRGGRNEQFF. J is TRBJ2-1 and V is TRBV10-3; 9 positions match TRBD2. This CDR3 has 16 amino acids. Germline trimming cut 0 bases from V and 7 bases from J; bases unmatched to any gene: 7. The germline CDR1 and CDR2 sequences are ENHRY and SYGVKD.

The chain couples TRBV6-1 to TRBJ1-5; 8 nucleotides line up with TRBD1. This CDR3 region has 14 residues. The V gene's germline CDR1 is MNHNS and CDR2 SASEGT. The J segment lost 6 bases and the V segment lost 5 bases, leaving 6 bases of the junction unmatched. CDR3 sequence reads: CASSYGQGTQPQHF. The CDR3 region has the DNA TGTGCCAGCAGTTACGGACAGGGTACTCAGCCCCAGCATTTT.

The V gene is TRBV29-1, the J gene TRBJ2-7, with D unresolved. The V gene's germline CDR1 is SQVTM and CDR2 ANQGSEA. With 8 bases removed from V and 2 bases from J, the gap between germline ends came to 1 base. CDR3 length equals 8 residues. The CDR3 here is CSPYEQYF. The CDR3 coding sequence is TGCAGCCCCTACGAGCAGTACTTC.

The sample holds many counts of this clonotype. The chain employs TRBV6-5 and TRBJ2-3, with unresolved D. Germline lookup yields CDR1 MNHEY and CDR2 SVGAGI. This CDR3 is built from 11 residues. V shed 6 bases and J shed 5 bases, with 6 bases lying between them. The CDR3 protein is CASRKRDTQYF. The CDR3 DNA is TGTGCCAGCAGGAAGAGAGATACGCAGTATTTT.